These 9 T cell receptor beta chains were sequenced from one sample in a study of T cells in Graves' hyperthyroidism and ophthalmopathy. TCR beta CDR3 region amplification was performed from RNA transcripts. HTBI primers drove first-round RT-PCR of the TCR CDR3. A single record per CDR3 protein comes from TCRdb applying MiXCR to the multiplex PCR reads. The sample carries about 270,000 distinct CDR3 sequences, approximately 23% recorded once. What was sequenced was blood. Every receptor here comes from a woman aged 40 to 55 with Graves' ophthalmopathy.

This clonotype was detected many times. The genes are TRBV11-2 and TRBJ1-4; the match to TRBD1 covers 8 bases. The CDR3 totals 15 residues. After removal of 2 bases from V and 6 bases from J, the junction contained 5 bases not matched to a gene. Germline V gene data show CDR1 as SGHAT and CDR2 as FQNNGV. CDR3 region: CASSLSGQGYEKLFF. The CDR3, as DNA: TGTGCCAGCAGCTTATCTGGACAGGGTTATGAAAAACTGTTTTTT.

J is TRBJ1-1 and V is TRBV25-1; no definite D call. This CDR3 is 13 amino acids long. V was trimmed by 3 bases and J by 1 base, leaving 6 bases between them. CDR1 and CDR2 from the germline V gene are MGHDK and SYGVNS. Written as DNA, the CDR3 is TGTGCCAGCAGTGACACAAGGAACACTGAAGCTTTCTTT. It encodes CASSDTRNTEAFF.

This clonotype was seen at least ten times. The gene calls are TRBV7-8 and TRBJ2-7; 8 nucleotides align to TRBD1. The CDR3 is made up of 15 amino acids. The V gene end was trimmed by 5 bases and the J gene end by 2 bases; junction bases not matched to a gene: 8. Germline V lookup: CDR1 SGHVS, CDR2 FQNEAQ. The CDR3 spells CASSTGTGGPYEQYF. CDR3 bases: TGTGCCAGCAGCACCGGGACAGGTGGGCCCTACGAGCAGTACTTC.

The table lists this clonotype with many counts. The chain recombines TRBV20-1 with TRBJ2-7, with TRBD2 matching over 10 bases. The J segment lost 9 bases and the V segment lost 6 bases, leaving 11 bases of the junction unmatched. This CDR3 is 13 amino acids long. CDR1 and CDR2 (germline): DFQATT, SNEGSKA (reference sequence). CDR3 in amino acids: CSAPSGSLVLQYF. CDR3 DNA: TGCAGTGCACCTAGCGGGAGTCTAGTATTGCAGTACTTC.

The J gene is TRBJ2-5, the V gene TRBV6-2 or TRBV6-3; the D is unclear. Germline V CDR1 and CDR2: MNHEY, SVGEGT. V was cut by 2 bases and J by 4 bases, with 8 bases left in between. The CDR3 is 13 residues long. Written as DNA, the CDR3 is TGTGCCAGCAGTTACGTCCTCGGAGAGACCCAGTACTTC. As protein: CASSYVLGETQYF.

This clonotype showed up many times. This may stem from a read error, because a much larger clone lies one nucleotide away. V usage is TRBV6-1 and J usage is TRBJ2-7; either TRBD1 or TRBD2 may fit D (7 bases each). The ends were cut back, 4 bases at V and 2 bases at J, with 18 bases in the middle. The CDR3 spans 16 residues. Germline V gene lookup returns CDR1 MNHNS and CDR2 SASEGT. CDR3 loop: CASSVQGGGVTYEQYF. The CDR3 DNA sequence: TGTGCCAGCAGTGTCCAGGGGGGAGGGGTTACCTACGAGCAGTACTTC.

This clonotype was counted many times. CDR3 residues: CASGRANSNQPQHF. The CDR3 DNA reads as TGTGCCAGCGGGCGGGCCAATAGCAATCAGCCCCAGCATTTT. This chain links TRBV6-1 with TRBJ1-5; D is undetermined. This CDR3 is built from 14 residues. V was clipped by 8 bases and J by 0 bases, with 11 bases between them. The germline V gene encodes CDR1 MNHNS and CDR2 SASEGT.

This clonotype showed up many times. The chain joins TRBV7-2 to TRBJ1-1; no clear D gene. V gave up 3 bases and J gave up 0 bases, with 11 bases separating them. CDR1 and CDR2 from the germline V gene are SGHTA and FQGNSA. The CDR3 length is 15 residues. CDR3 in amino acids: CASSFGSGLNTEAFF. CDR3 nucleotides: TGTGCCAGCAGCTTTGGGTCCGGCCTGAACACTGAAGCTTTCTTT.

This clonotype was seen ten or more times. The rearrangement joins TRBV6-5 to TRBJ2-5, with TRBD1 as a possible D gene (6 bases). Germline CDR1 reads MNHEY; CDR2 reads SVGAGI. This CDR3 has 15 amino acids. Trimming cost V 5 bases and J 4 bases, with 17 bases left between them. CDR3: CASSLSQGLAETQYF. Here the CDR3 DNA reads TGTGCCAGCAGTCTGAGCCAGGGGTTGGCAGAGACCCAGTACTTC.